This passage covers 32 T cell receptor beta chains from one sample sequenced in a study of CD8+ T cells in alopecia areata. The authors extracted RNA and reverse transcribed it into cDNA as the sequencing template. Assay used: immunoSEQ multiplex PCR; TCRdb lists only in-frame clones, some missing. The data hold about 150,000 clones, with 65% observed a single time. Described treatment: oral pan-JAK inhibitor, 5-10 mg twice daily. Sequences were derived from CD4+ T cells sorted from blood, sampled at week 4, from a patient treated with tofacitinib. These receptors originate from a human donor with alopecia areata.

This clone was seen a few times. The chain couples TRBV19 to TRBJ2-7, with D possibly being TRBD1 or TRBD2 (5 bases each). The CDR3 has 13 amino acids. V gave up 4 bases and J gave up 3 bases, with 10 bases separating them. The germline V gene has CDR1 LNHDA and CDR2 SQIVND (reference sequence). CDR3: CASSRGSIYEQYF. The CDR3, as DNA: TGTGCCAGTAGTAGGGGGAGTATCTACGAGCAGTACTTC.

The table lists this clone with a few counts. This chain joins TRBV4-2 and TRBJ2-1; 10 bases agree with TRBD1. Trimming took 3 bases from V and 4 from J; bases not matched to a gene: 3. Germline CDR1 reads LGHNA; CDR2 reads YNFKEQ. The length of the CDR3 is 15 residues. CDR3 loop: CASSHGTGEYNEQFF. The CDR3 DNA sequence: TGTGCCAGCAGCCACGGGACAGGGGAGTACAATGAGCAGTTCTTC.

The rearrangement links TRBV29-1 to TRBJ1-2, with a tentative D call TRBD1 (6 bases). This CDR3 region has 13 residues. Germline CDR1 reads SQVTM; CDR2 reads ANQGSEA. V gave up 3 bases and J gave up 4 bases, with 12 bases separating them. The CDR3 DNA reads as TGCAGCGTTGAGACGGGACACGGCTATGGCTACACCTTC. Translation: CSVETGHGYGYTF.

Worth noting for this clone: Other nucleotide sequences from this sample produce the same CDR3. The V call is TRBV6-5, the J call TRBJ2-5; a possible D gene is TRBD1 (5 bases). The CDR3 has 11 amino acids. The V end lost 7 bases, the J end lost 5 bases, and 8 bases lay between the germline ends. CDR1 is MNHEY, CDR2 SVGAGI, per germline. CDR3 sequence: CASTQGETQYF. Here the CDR3 DNA reads TGTGCCAGCACCCAGGGTGAGACCCAGTACTTC.

The rearrangement joins TRBV2 to TRBJ1-2; tentatively, D is TRBD1 (5 bases). Trimming stripped 5 bases from V and 6 bases from J, with 13 bases between. Germline V CDR1 and CDR2: SNHLY, FYNNEI. This CDR3 has 13 residues. This chain's CDR3 is CASSPRAGDGYTF. DNA of the CDR3: TGTGCCAGCAGTCCAAGAGCGGGGGATGGCTACACCTTC.

CDR3 coding DNA: TGTGCCTGGTCCTTGGCAAGGAACTACGAGCAGTACTTC. As protein: CAWSLARNYEQYF. This rearrangement joins TRBV30 to TRBJ2-7; D unclear. The CDR3 runs to 13 residues. The germline V gene encodes CDR1 GTSNPN and CDR2 SVGIG (reference sequence). V lost 5 bases and J 3 bases, leaving 14 bases between the germline ends.

The V call is TRBV18, the J call TRBJ2-7; D is perhaps TRBD1 or TRBD2 (5 bases each). The CDR3 extends over 16 amino acids. Germline loops: CDR1 KGHSH, CDR2 LQKENI. V was shortened by 6 bases and J by 3 bases, with 21 bases between the two germline ends. The chain's CDR3 is CASSPASLGVYYEQYF. The CDR3 nucleotides read TGTGCCAGCTCCCCAGCCTCTTTGGGGGTATACTACGAGCAGTACTTC.

The chain combines TRBV29-1 with TRBJ2-5; D not resolved. Trimming took 4 bases from V and 4 from J, leaving 7 bases between them. CDR1 and CDR2 from the germline V gene are SQVTM and ANQGSEA. This CDR3 region has 11 residues. CDR3 DNA: TGCAGCGTTGGAGTGAGAGAGACCCAGTACTTC. This encodes CSVGVRETQYF.

This clone was counted between two and nine times. This chain uses TRBV6-5 with TRBJ2-3; D may be TRBD1 (6 bases). V gave up 4 bases and J gave up 0 bases, with 8 bases separating them. The CDR3 has 14 amino acids. CDR1 is MNHEY, CDR2 SVGAGI, per germline. The CDR3 loop reads CASSWTVSTDTQYF. CDR3 coding DNA: TGTGCCAGCAGTTGGACAGTCAGCACAGATACGCAGTATTTT.

The chain links TRBV5-1 to TRBJ1-1, with TRBD1 matching over 7 bases. The CDR3 is made up of 18 amino acids. Germline V gene sequence: CDR1 SGHRS, CDR2 YFSETQ. The V gene end was trimmed by 2 bases and the J gene end by 4 bases; junction bases not matched to a gene: 17. The CDR3 sequence: CASSFWTGLSGGITEAFF. In DNA, the CDR3 is TGCGCCAGCAGCTTTTGGACAGGCCTCAGCGGGGGTATCACTGAAGCTTTCTTT. The variable domain in full, completed from reference TRBV5-1 and TRBJ1-1, reads KAGVTQTPRYLIKTRGQQVTLSCSPISGHRSVSWYQQTPGQGLQFLFEYFSETQRNKGNFPGRFSGRQFSNSRSEMNVSTLELGDSALYLCASSFWTGLSGGITEAFFGQGTRLTVV.

The chain has TRBV14 and TRBJ1-3; TRBD1 aligns across 8 bases. Germline V gives CDR1 SGHDN, CDR2 FVKESK. With V trimmed by 5 bases and J by 0 bases, 9 bases remained unmatched. The CDR3 has 17 amino acids. CDR3 nucleotide sequence: TGTGCCAGCAGCTCCGGACAGGGAAGTTTCTCTGGAAACACCATATATTTT. The encoded protein is CASSSGQGSFSGNTIYF.

This rearrangement joins TRBV5-8 to TRBJ1-2, with D hard to call. This CDR3 spans 15 amino acids. Germline loops: CDR1 SGHTS, CDR2 YDEGEE. V was cut by 5 bases and J by 5 bases, with 19 bases left in between. The CDR3: CASSKGSSFSYGYTF. In DNA, the CDR3 is TGTGCCAGCAGTAAGGGATCTTCGTTCAGTTATGGCTACACCTTC. Drawing the rest from reference TRBV5-8 and TRBJ1-2, the complete variable domain is EAGVTQSPTHLIKTRGQQATLRCSPISGHTSVYWYQQALGLGLQFLLWYDEGEERNRGNFPPRFSGRQFPNYSSELNVNALELEDSALYLCASSKGSSFSYGYTFGSGTRLTVV.

The rearrangement links TRBV9 to TRBJ2-5, with unresolved D. Looked up from germline, CDR1 is SGDLS and CDR2 is YYNGEE. The length of the CDR3 is 12 residues. The V end was cut by 4 bases, the J end by 7 bases, with 11 bases between. The CDR3 DNA reads as TGTGCCAGCAGCAGACCCTACGGGACCCAGTACTTC. Translated, it gives CASSRPYGTQYF.

This clone showed up just a few times. The gene calls are TRBV7-9 and TRBJ1-3, with D uncertain. Germline lookup yields CDR1 SEHNR and CDR2 FQNEAQ (reference sequence). V lost 1 base to trimming and J lost 1 base, with 8 bases between them. This CDR3 is 15 amino acids long. In DNA form, the CDR3 reads TGTGCCAGCAGCTTAGACGTAGGTTCTGGAAACACCATATATTTT. It specifies CASSLDVGSGNTIYF.

The gene calls are TRBV19 and TRBJ2-5, with TRBD2 as a possible D gene (6 bases). The CDR3 extends over 15 amino acids. Trimming removed 3 bases from V and 6 bases from J, with 17 bases in between. The germline gives CDR1 LNHDA, CDR2 SQIVND (reference sequence). The CDR3: CASSIGRGAPKTQYF. CDR3 DNA: TGTGCCAGTAGTATCGGGCGGGGCGCTCCGAAGACCCAGTACTTC.

Concerning this clone: The sample has other DNA sequences that encode this CDR3 too. The genes are TRBV30 and TRBJ2-7; 8 positions match TRBD2. CDR3 length: 12 amino acids. From germline, CDR1 is GTSNPN and CDR2 SVGIG (reference sequence). V shed 5 bases and J 3 bases; nucleotides not matched to a gene: 3. CDR3: CAWSAGGYEQYF. CDR3 DNA: TGTGCCTGGTCGGCGGGGGGCTACGAGCAGTACTTC.

This clone was seen repeatedly, ten times or more. The gene calls are TRBV2 and TRBJ1-2, with D unresolved. The CDR3 covers 12 residues. Germline V gene sequence: CDR1 SNHLY, CDR2 FYNNEI. V lost 6 bases, J lost 2 bases, and 7 bases lay in between. The CDR3 reads CASSRGNYGYTF. CDR3 nucleotide sequence: TGTGCCAGCAGCCGAGGGAACTATGGCTACACCTTC.

The sample holds a few counts of this clone. CDR3 DNA sequence: TGTGCCAGTAGTACTCAGGGAGGCAAAAACATTCAGTACTTC. The encoded protein is CASSTQGGKNIQYF. The chain couples TRBV19 to TRBJ2-4, with a possible D match to TRBD2 (6 bases). The CDR3 has 14 amino acids. Trimming removed 4 bases from V and 3 bases from J, with 10 bases in between. The germline V gene encodes CDR1 LNHDA and CDR2 SQIVND (reference sequence).

The chain employs TRBV29-1 and TRBJ1-2; TRBD1 aligns across 10 bases. V was clipped by 6 bases and J by 4 bases; unmatched bases: 14. The CDR3 is 16 residues long. Germline V gene sequence: CDR1 SQVTM, CDR2 ANQGSEA. The CDR3 is CSVVGSRTGGFYGYTF. The CDR3 DNA sequence: TGCAGCGTCGTCGGTAGTAGGACAGGGGGTTTCTATGGCTACACCTTC.

About this clone itself: Relative to the germline gene, one junction end is altered; a read error may explain this. This chain uses TRBV7-2 with TRBJ1-2; TRBD1 might be the D (5 bases). The CDR3 length is 14 residues. In germline, CDR1 is SGHTA, CDR2 FQGNSA. The CDR3 sequence is CASRLGVQSYGYTF. CDR3 nucleotides: TGTGCCAGCAGATTAGGGGTTCAGAGCTATGGCTACACCTTC.

This clone was seen more than once but under ten times. This chain uses TRBV14 with TRBJ2-2; D uncertain. The CDR3 spans 13 residues. CDR1 SGHDN and CDR2 FVKESK come from the germline V gene. Trimming shortened V by 4 bases and J by 1 base, and 4 bases separated the two germline ends. The CDR3 DNA is TGTGCCAGCAGCCTAAAGAACACCGGGGAGCTGTTTTTT. This translates into CASSLKNTGELFF.

The chain combines TRBV29-1 with TRBJ2-7; D tentatively fits TRBD1 or TRBD2 (6 bases each). The CDR3 sequence is 13 residues long. V was pared by 4 bases and J by 4 bases, with 14 bases between. CDR1 and CDR2 (germline): SQVTM, ANQGSEA. The CDR3 region has the DNA TGCAGCGTTGGGAGGGGGAAGTGGTACGAGCAGTACTTC. Its translation: CSVGRGKWYEQYF.

This clone was detected only once. The rearrangement uses TRBV18 and TRBJ2-2; maybe TRBD2 (6 bases). Germline CDR1 and CDR2: KGHSH and LQKENI. CDR3 length equals 15 residues. V was shortened by 4 bases and J by 7 bases, with 16 bases between the two germline ends. CDR3: CASSRRLREDGELFF. In nucleotides, the CDR3 is TGTGCCAGCTCACGTCGCCTCAGGGAGGACGGGGAGCTGTTTTTT.

This chain's CDR3 is CASSFDPSDQRGTTGELFF. CDR3 in DNA: TGTGCCAGCAGCTTCGACCCCTCTGACCAGCGGGGGACCACCGGGGAGCTGTTTTTT. The rearrangement uses TRBV9 and TRBJ2-2; 8 bases line up with TRBD2. CDR1 and CDR2 from the germline V gene are SGDLS and YYNGEE. The CDR3 is made up of 19 amino acids. The trim removed 4 bases at V and 4 bases at J, leaving 18 bases unmatched.

The V gene is TRBV4-1, the J gene TRBJ1-4; TRBD1 is a possible D gene (5 bases). Germline V gene lookup returns CDR1 MGHRA and CDR2 YSYEKL. The length of the CDR3 is 15 residues. V was trimmed by 0 bases and J by 7 bases, leaving 12 bases between them. DNA for the CDR3: TGCGCCAGCAGCCAAGATCAAGGGGAGGGTGAAAAACTGTTTTTT. It yields the protein CASSQDQGEGEKLFF.

This chain links TRBV25-1 with TRBJ2-5; maybe TRBD2 (6 bases). V was cut by 4 bases and J by 4 bases, with 13 bases left in between. The CDR3 runs to 14 residues. Germline V gives CDR1 MGHDK, CDR2 SYGVNS. The CDR3 reads CASSAGGKRETQYF. CDR3 DNA sequence: TGTGCCAGCAGTGCTGGAGGGAAAAGAGAGACCCAGTACTTC.

The chain is built from TRBV7-2 and TRBJ1-2; D gene unclear. This CDR3 spans 11 amino acids. Trimming took off 6 bases at V and 8 bases at J, with 10 bases between the two ends. Germline loops: CDR1 SGHTA, CDR2 FQGNSA. The CDR3 loop reads CASRQSGGYTF. The CDR3 DNA sequence: TGTGCCAGCAGACAGAGCGGGGGCTACACCTTC.

The rearrangement uses TRBV10-3 and TRBJ2-3; 12 bases line up with TRBD2. Germline V gene lookup returns CDR1 ENHRY and CDR2 SYGVKD. V lost 10 bases and J lost 1; bases outside the gene matches: 9. The CDR3 consists of 16 residues. CDR3 amino acids: CATHRTSGEGTDTQYF. The CDR3 DNA sequence: TGTGCCACCCACAGGACTAGCGGGGAGGGCACAGATACGCAGTATTTT.

The table lists this clone with a few counts. The rearrangement links TRBV30 to TRBJ1-6; D gene unclear. CDR3 length: 13 residues. Germline values: CDR1 GTSNPN, CDR2 SVGIG (reference sequence). The ends were cut back, 4 bases at V and 8 bases at J, with 12 bases in the middle. The CDR3 is CAWKRRQDSPLHF. CDR3 bases: TGTGCCTGGAAGCGCCGCCAGGATTCACCCCTCCACTTT. Looking up the rest from reference TRBV30 and TRBJ1-6 gives the full variable domain: SQTIHQWPATLVQPVGSPLSLECTVEGTSNPNLYWYRQAAGRGLQLLFYSVGIGQISSEVPQNLSASRPQDRQFILSSKKLLLSDSGFYLCAWKRRQDSPLHFGNGTRLTVT.

This clone was found a few times. V usage is TRBV5-1 and J usage is TRBJ1-2; D unclear. V was cut by 1 base and J by 4 bases, with 11 bases left in between. The germline gives CDR1 SGHRS, CDR2 YFSETQ. The CDR3 sequence is 14 residues long. DNA of the CDR3: TGCGCCAGCAGCTTGACCCCGAACAGCTATGGCTACACCTTC. It yields the protein CASSLTPNSYGYTF.

V gene TRBV5-1 combines with J gene TRBJ2-3; D is unresolved. The CDR3 has 14 amino acids. Per germline, CDR1 SGHRS and CDR2 YFSETQ. Trimming took 2 bases from V and 0 from J, leaving 7 bases between them. The CDR3 DNA sequence: TGCGCCAGCAGCTTTGGATCTAGCACAGATACGCAGTATTTT. Translated, it gives CASSFGSSTDTQYF.

This rearrangement joins TRBV7-8 to TRBJ1-6; no clear D. CDR3 length equals 15 residues. Trimming stripped 5 bases from V and 9 bases from J, with 17 bases between. CDR1 and CDR2 from the germline V gene are SGHVS and FQNEAQ. CDR3 bases: TGTGCCAGCAGCGCCAACCGGGCCACGAGTTCACCCCTCCACTTT. It encodes CASSANRATSSPLHF. Full variable domain (rest looked up from reference TRBV7-8 and TRBJ1-6): GAGVSQSPRYKVAKRGQDVALRCDPISGHVSLFWYQQALGQGPEFLTYFQNEAQLDKSGLPSDRFFAERPEGSVSTLKIQRTQQEDSAVYLCASSANRATSSPLHFGNGTRLTVT.